The sequence of this T cell receptor beta chain was determined in a study of CD8+ T cells in alopecia areata. On this clone: The antigen is unknown.

In germline, CDR1 is SEHNR, CDR2 FQNEAQ (reference sequence). The CDR3 contains 12 residues. V was clipped by 3 bases and J by 1 base, with 3 bases between them. Study-wide findings and caveats: Whereas mice showed it more clearly, TCR sharing across patients was murkier, possibly because of HLA. Sequencing of scalp samples also includes resident alphabeta T cells from normal skin.

cDNA prepared by RNA extraction and subsequent reverse transcription served as the template for sequencing. Method: immunoSEQ multiplex PCR; TCRdb's copy keeps in-frame clones and lacks some. The sample has about 70,000 clones; roughly half are singletons. Specimen: CD8+ T cells sorted from blood, collected at week 0. The V and J genes are TRBV7-9 and TRBJ2-5, with no clear D. The TCR comes from a human donor with alopecia areata. This CDR3 is CASSFTQETQYF. The CDR3 DNA reads as TGTGCCAGCAGCTTCACCCAAGAGACCCAGTACTTC.